This T cell receptor (beta chain) was captured by sequencing in a study of T-cell memory formation after mild COVID-19. V gave up 4 bases and J gave up 0 bases; unmatched junction bases: 2. The germline gives CDR1 SGHNT, CDR2 YYREEE (reference sequence). The CDR3 covers 15 residues. Study conclusions and caveats: Prior to infection, memory already included some responding clones, suggesting cross-reactive memory joined.

TCRdb reanalysed the 5' RACE reads using MiXCR and keeps one entry per CDR3 protein. The sample holds about 170,000 distinct CDR3 sequences, 10% to 15% seen once. This clonotype came up a few times. Its matching antigen is unknown. V gene TRBV5-4 combines with J gene TRBJ2-1; 9 nucleotides match TRBD1. The sample taken for sequencing was PBMCs or a T cell subset sorted from them (not recorded which). The sequence derives from a man in his late teens or twenties who had mild COVID-19 (a few samples of this study predate the infection). Cell type and time point are not known. CDR3 amino acids: CASSPGQGSYNEQFF. The CDR3 DNA sequence: TGTGCCAGCAGCCCGGGACAGGGCTCCTACAATGAGCAGTTCTTC. Full variable domain (remainder filled in from reference TRBV5-4 and TRBJ2-1): ETGVTQSPTHLIKTRGQQVTLRCSSQSGHNTVSWYQQALGQGPQFIFQYYREEENGRGNFPPRFSGLQFPNYSSELNVNALELDDSALYLCASSPGQGSYNEQFFGPGTRLTVL.